Shown below are 12 T cell receptor beta chains from a single sample sequenced in a study of response to subunit inactivated influenza vaccine. TCRdb used MiXCR to reprocess the RT-PCR reads, holding one entry per CDR3 protein. The sample has more than 700,000 distinct CDR3 sequences; 20% to 25% are singletons. The sequences come from PBMCs from blood, collected less than 6 days after vaccination. These receptors were obtained from a man aged 45-65 years who received an inactivated influenza vaccine.

The V and J genes are TRBV27 and TRBJ2-7; 10 bases match TRBD1. V shed 2 bases, J shed 6 bases, and the junction held 4 bases outside the gene matches. The CDR3 loop spans 14 amino acids. From germline, CDR1 is MNHEY and CDR2 SMNVEV (reference sequence). CDR3 DNA sequence: TGTGCCAGCAGTTTAGGGACAGGGGTCCCCGAGCAGTACTTC. Translating it yields CASSLGTGVPEQYF.

The chain employs TRBV12-3 or TRBV12-4 and TRBJ1-2; D remains unclear. The CDR3 is 15 residues long. V shed 2 bases and J shed 9 bases, with 19 bases lying between them. The CDR3 sequence: CASSLLLSGTHSYTF. The CDR3 bases are TGTGCCAGCAGTTTATTGTTGTCGGGAACGCATAGCTACACCTTC.

The chain combines TRBV11-2 with TRBJ2-5; 9 nucleotides agree with TRBD1. Germline CDR1 SGHAT, CDR2 FQNNGV. The CDR3 spans 15 residues. Trimming took 5 bases from V and 5 from J; bases not matched to a gene: 9. CDR3 nucleotides: TGTGCCAGCAGCCCCTCCACAGGGGGCCGCGAGACCCAGTACTTC. Its protein is CASSPSTGGRETQYF.

This chain links TRBV28 with TRBJ2-5; D possibly corresponds to TRBD2 (6 bases). CDR3 length: 15 residues. Germline loops: CDR1 MDHEN, CDR2 SYDVKM. Trimming removed 5 bases from V and 5 bases from J, with 18 bases in between. The CDR3 reads CASSTLRGISETQYF. The CDR3 DNA is TGTGCCAGCAGTACCCTTCGCGGGATATCGGAGACCCAGTACTTC.

This clonotype came up a few times. The rearrangement joins TRBV29-1 to TRBJ1-1, with D tentatively TRBD1 (5 bases). The germline gives CDR1 SQVTM, CDR2 ANQGSEA. The CDR3 runs 12 residues. Trimming took 4 bases from V and 7 from J, leaving 13 bases between them. The CDR3 here is CSVGGGVGEAFF. The CDR3 nucleotides are TGCAGCGTTGGTGGAGGGGTTGGTGAAGCTTTCTTT.

For the CDR3, the DNA is TGTGCCAGCAGCTTAGGAATTGGCGGCTCCGGGACAGGGTTATTCAATGAGCAGTTCTTC. Residues: CASSLGIGGSGTGLFNEQFF. The chain is built from TRBV11-2 and TRBJ2-1; 9 bases map to TRBD1. V shed 1 base and J 6 bases; nucleotides not matched to a gene: 19. The CDR3 contains 20 residues. Germline V CDR1 and CDR2: SGHAT, FQNNGV.

V is TRBV20-1 and J is TRBJ2-1, with D unresolved. V lost 3 bases and J 0 bases, leaving 9 bases between the germline ends. Germline lookup yields CDR1 DFQATT and CDR2 SNEGSKA (reference sequence). This CDR3 spans 14 amino acids. This chain's CDR3 is CSASWVNSYNEQFF. DNA for the CDR3: TGCAGTGCTAGTTGGGTGAACTCCTACAATGAGCAGTTCTTC.

This clonotype has only a few counts. The CDR3 loop is CASSLPGQGWERQYF. The CDR3 region has the DNA TGCGCCAGCAGCTTGCCGGGACAGGGATGGGAACGGCAGTACTTC. This chain connects TRBV5-1 to TRBJ2-7, with 9 bases that match TRBD1. Germline values: CDR1 SGHRS, CDR2 YFSETQ. V lost 1 base and J lost 9; bases outside the gene matches: 11. The CDR3 is made up of 15 amino acids. Looking up the rest from reference TRBV5-1 and TRBJ2-7 gives the full variable domain: KAGVTQTPRYLIKTRGQQVTLSCSPISGHRSVSWYQQTPGQGLQFLFEYFSETQRNKGNFPGRFSGRQFSNSRSEMNVSTLELGDSALYLCASSLPGQGWERQYFGPGTRLTVT.

The chain has TRBV20-1 and TRBJ1-1, with D unresolved. The V end was cut by 3 bases, the J end by 1 base, with 9 bases between. The CDR3 has 13 residues. Germline-derived CDR1 and CDR2 are DFQATT and SNEGSKA (reference sequence). CDR3 protein: CSARRTSNTEAFF. The CDR3 nucleotides read TGCAGTGCTAGGAGGACCTCGAACACTGAAGCTTTCTTT.

This chain uses TRBV7-8 with TRBJ1-2, with 10 bases matching TRBD1. Germline CDR1 and CDR2: SGHVS and FQNEAQ. V shed 5 bases, J shed 4 bases, and the junction held 10 bases outside the gene matches. This CDR3 region has 16 residues. CDR3 in DNA: TGTGCCAGCAGCGTGAGATTCCGGGACAGGGGCTATGGCTACACCTTC. This translates into CASSVRFRDRGYGYTF.

The CDR3 DNA is TGCAGCGTTGATTGGGACAAACATACGCAGTATTTT. Protein product: CSVDWDKHTQYF. The chain combines TRBV29-1 with TRBJ2-3, with TRBD1 as a possible D gene (6 bases). The germline V and J ends were trimmed by 3 bases and 7 bases, with 11 bases remaining between them. Germline V gives CDR1 SQVTM, CDR2 ANQGSEA. The CDR3 extends over 12 amino acids.

This clonotype was seen more than once but under ten times. This rearrangement joins TRBV18 to TRBJ2-5; D is perhaps TRBD1 or TRBD2 (5 bases each). The CDR3 runs 14 residues. From germline, CDR1 is KGHSH and CDR2 LQKENI. Trimming cost V 6 bases and J 1 base, with 12 bases left between them. The CDR3 protein is CASSGRDLQETQYF. The CDR3 region has the DNA TGTGCCAGCTCCGGCCGGGACCTCCAAGAGACCCAGTACTTC.